This paragraph covers one TCR beta chain sequence. The table came from immunoSEQ multiplex PCR; TCRdb's copy has only in-frame clones and leaves some out. The sample yields 85,000 to 95,000 clones, roughly 90% seen once. The data stem from a study of OX40 agonist ivuxolimab in advanced cancers. CDR1 is SGHRS and CDR2 is YFSETQ in the germline V gene. Trimming pared 7 bases from V and 0 bases from J, leaving 18 bases between. There are 16 residues in the CDR3. The V and J genes are TRBV5-1 and TRBJ2-3, with D possibly being TRBD1 (8 bases). This material consisted of CD4+ or CD8+ T cells sorted from blood, taken in a trial of the OX40 agonist ivuxolimab. The TCR was taken from an adult with an advanced solid tumor such as melanoma, head and neck, liver or kidney cancer. CDR3 sequence: CASSQGGGRSTDTQYF. The CDR3 nucleotides are TGCGCCAGCTCACAGGGGGGCGGGAGAAGCACAGATACGCAGTATTTT.